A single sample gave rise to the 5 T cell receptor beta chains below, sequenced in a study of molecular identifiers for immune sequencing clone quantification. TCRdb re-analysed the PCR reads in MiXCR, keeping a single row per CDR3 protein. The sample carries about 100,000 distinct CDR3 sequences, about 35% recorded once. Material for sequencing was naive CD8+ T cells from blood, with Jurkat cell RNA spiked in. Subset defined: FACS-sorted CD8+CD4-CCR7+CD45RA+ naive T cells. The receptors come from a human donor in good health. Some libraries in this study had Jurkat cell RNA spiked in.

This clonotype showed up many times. CDR3 nucleotides: TGTGCCAGCAGCTCATCGATCGCCAATGAGCAGTTCTTC. Translation: CASSSSIANEQFF. The V and J genes are TRBV7-9 and TRBJ2-1; no definite D call. The germline V gene encodes CDR1 SEHNR and CDR2 FQNEAQ (reference sequence). The CDR3 is 13 amino acids. Trimming stripped 4 bases from V and 6 bases from J, with 10 bases between. The full variable domain, its missing parts supplied by reference TRBV7-9 and TRBJ2-1, is DTGVSQNPRHKITKRGQNVTFRCDPISEHNRLYWYRQTLGQGPEFLTYFQNEAQLEKSRLLSDRFSAERPKGSFSTLEIQRTEQGDSAMYLCASSSSIANEQFFGPGTRLTVL.

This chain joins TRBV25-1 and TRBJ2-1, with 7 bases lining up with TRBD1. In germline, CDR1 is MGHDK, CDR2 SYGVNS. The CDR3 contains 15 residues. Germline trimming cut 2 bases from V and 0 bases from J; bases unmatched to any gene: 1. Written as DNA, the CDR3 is TGTGCCAGCAGTGAAAGGGACAGCTCCTACAATGAGCAGTTCTTC. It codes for CASSERDSSYNEQFF. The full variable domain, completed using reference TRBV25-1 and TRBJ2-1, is EADIYQTPRYLVIGTGKKITLECSQTMGHDKMYWYQQDPGMELHLIHYSYGVNSTEKGDLSSESTVSRIRTEHFPLTLESARPSHTSQYLCASSERDSSYNEQFFGPGTRLTVL.

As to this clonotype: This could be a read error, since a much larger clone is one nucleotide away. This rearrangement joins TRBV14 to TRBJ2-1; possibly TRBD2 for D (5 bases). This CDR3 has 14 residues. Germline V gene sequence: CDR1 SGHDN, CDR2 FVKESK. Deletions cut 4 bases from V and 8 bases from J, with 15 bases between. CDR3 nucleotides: TGTGCCAGCAGCCCGAGGGTTAGAAAGGATGAGCAGTTCTTC. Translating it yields CASSPRVRKDEQFF.

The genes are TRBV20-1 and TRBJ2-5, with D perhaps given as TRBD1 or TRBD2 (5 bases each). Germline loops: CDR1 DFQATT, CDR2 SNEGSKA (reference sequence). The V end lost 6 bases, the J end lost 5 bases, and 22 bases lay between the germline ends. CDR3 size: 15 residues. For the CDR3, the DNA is TGCAGTGCGGGAAGGGACGGAGAAGTCCACGAGACCCAGTACTTC. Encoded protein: CSAGRDGEVHETQYF.

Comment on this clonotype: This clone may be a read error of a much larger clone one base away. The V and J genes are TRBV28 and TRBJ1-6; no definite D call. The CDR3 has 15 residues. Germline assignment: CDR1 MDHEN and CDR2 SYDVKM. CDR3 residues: CAGSLLGSYNSPLHF. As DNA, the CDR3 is TGTGCCGGCAGTTTGTTAGGCAGTTATAATTCACCCCTCCACTTT.